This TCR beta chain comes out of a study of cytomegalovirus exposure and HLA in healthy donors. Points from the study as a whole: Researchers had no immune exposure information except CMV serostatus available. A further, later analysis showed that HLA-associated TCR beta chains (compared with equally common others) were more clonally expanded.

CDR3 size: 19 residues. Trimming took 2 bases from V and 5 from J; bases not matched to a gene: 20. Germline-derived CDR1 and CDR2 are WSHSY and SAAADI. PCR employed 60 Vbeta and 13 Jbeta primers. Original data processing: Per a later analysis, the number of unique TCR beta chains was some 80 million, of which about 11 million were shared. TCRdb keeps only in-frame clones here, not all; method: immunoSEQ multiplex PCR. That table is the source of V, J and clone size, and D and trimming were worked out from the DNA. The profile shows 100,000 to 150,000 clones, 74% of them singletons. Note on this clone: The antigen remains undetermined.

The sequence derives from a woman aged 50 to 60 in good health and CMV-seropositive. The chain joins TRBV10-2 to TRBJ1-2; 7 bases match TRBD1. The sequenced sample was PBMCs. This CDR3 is CASSEPSGRRDSRFYGYTF. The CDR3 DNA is TGCGCCAGCAGTGAGCCCTCCGGGCGGCGGGACAGTCGTTTTTATGGCTACACCTTC.